The present TCR beta chain was sequenced within a study of T cell responses to AZD1222 COVID-19 vaccine listed by TCRdb under 2021. Context from the whole study: TCR sequencing covered approximately 230 trial participants: about 210 given two doses of AZD1222 and 26 given two doses of MenACWY control vaccine. Trial participants were enrolled by age into 18-55, 56-69 and 70-plus year subgroups, with roughly 160, 29 and 62 TCR-sequenced participants respectively. Beyond this particular receptor, the publication reports: Conclusions about previously exposed vaccinees were limited because only six or seven AZD1222 recipients were SARS-CoV-2 seropositive at baseline. Spike-specific TCR breadth and depth rose significantly after two AZD1222 doses compared with day 0 and with MenACWY recipients. Because no day 14 peak-response samples were available, repertoires were characterized only after the peak T cell response. CD4 TCRs associated with the vaccine covered the entire spike protein, and the dominant responses were in regions 160-218 and 743-854. Participants were mostly white British, with more females than males. The authors suggested clonal diversity may have been underestimated. Reportedly, close to half of the unique spike-specific TCRs recognized epitopes lying outside the regions that are mutated in the B.1.351 and B.1.1.7 variants. In the small 56-69-year group, the increase in depth fell short of significance, most likely because of low power.

The sample's time point label is to be understood as: baseline before first vaccination. The label giving this sample's treatment or condition can be read as: meningococcal conjugate vaccine given as trial control. Samples from vaccinated people were obtained from the UK trials COV001 and COV002, which included a single-blind randomized controlled phase 2/3 trial of AZD1222 (ChAdOx1 nCoV-19) in healthy adults. For TCRbeta chain sequencing, PBMC samples from trial participants were taken at day 0 and at day 28 after the second dose. The CDR3 regions of human TCRbeta chains were subjected to immunosequencing. The original pipeline was this. Repertoire TCRs were matched against a reference library of SARS-CoV-2-specific TCRs generated with the MIRA antigen-specificity platform. Breadth was defined as the fraction of unique TCRs that were SARS-CoV-2-associated. Depth was defined as the fraction of total T cells that were SARS-CoV-2-associated. Using the MIRA data, each spike-specific TCR was mapped to the spike region that the TCR reacts to and placed in a CD4 or CD8 class. Log10-transformed breadth and depth values were compared by one-way ANOVA with Sidak's multiple comparisons tests. The table comes from immuneACCESS by way of TCRdb, which keeps in-frame sequences with V and J called. Part of the clones is missing from these tables; in studies checked, under half for an unresolved V gene and the rest for unknown reasons. That table supplies the V and J calls and clone size; D and trimming were determined from the DNA. Counted in this sample were roughly 130,000 clones; around 90% of them appeared once. In total, the top ten clones hold around 20% of the sample.

To note about this clone: The antigen it recognizes is unknown. Base qualities are missing; no much larger clone stands one base away.

The CDR3 covers 12 residues, taking in both the cysteine and the phenylalanine. Just the 36-base CDR3 DNA is kept, in frame starting at base 1. The V end loses 1 base and the J end loses 7 bases, and a stretch of 8 bases separates them. As encoded in the germline V gene (reference sequence), CDR1 is LGHDT while CDR2 is YNNKEL. This receptor was taken from an adult in good health. The chain joins TRBV3-1 (or the pseudogene TRBV3-2) to TRBJ2-7; TRBD1 might be the D gene, on 6 matching bases. Here the sequenced sample was peripheral blood, taken on day 0 of MenACWY control vaccination. The sequence in DNA is TGTGCCAGCAGCCAAGGCGACAGGGAGCAGTACTTC. Translation gives CASSQGDREQYF.